The T cell receptor (beta chain) under discussion was sequenced for a study of blood T cells in healthy people across ages. With 3 bases removed from V and 4 bases from J, the gap between germline ends came to 12 bases. This CDR3 is built from 15 residues. Regarding the study as a whole: Unsorted PBMCs blocked a conclusive comparison of naive and antigen-experienced cells.

Concerning this clonotype itself: Its cognate antigen is unknown.

Primers used in a second PCR of roughly 6 to 11 cycles were a sample-barcoded 5' primer and a J-beta primer mix. Each CDR3 protein is one row after TCRdb ran MiXCR on the 5' RACE reads. The sample has about 510,000 distinct CDR3 sequences, about 25% seen once. This sample was shared with a second study, whose subject was T cells of mothers and their children.

This sequence was found in a boy aged 2-15 years in good health. This chain uses TRBV12-3 or TRBV12-4 with TRBJ2-2, with D maybe TRBD1 (5 bases). Material for sequencing was blood. CDR3 protein: CASSLYRQITGELFF. CDR3 nucleotide sequence: TGTGCCAGCAGTTTGTACAGACAGATCACCGGGGAGCTGTTTTTT.